The 5 T cell receptor beta chains below were found in one sample sequenced in a study of CD8+ T cells in alopecia areata. The treatment was: oral pan-JAK inhibitor, 5-10 mg twice daily. cDNA prepared by RNA extraction and subsequent reverse transcription served as the template for sequencing. Produced via immunoSEQ multiplex PCR; TCRdb's table is partial and in-frame only. The sample has about 270,000 clones; 60% are singletons. Material: CD4+ T cells sorted from blood, obtained around week 53, from a patient treated with tofacitinib. The receptors come from a human donor with alopecia areata.

This sequence joins TRBV4-1 and TRBJ1-5; D remains unclear. The V gene's germline CDR1 is MGHRA and CDR2 YSYEKL. With 0 bases removed from V and 3 bases from J, the gap between germline ends came to 9 bases. There are 15 residues in the CDR3. CDR3 nucleotide sequence: TGCGCCAGCAGCCAAGATGAGCCAGACAATCAGCCCCAGCATTTT. It codes for CASSQDEPDNQPQHF.

The chain employs TRBV5-1 and TRBJ2-2, with D possibly called TRBD1 or TRBD2 (5 bases each). Germline V gives CDR1 SGHRS, CDR2 YFSETQ. The germline V and J ends were trimmed by 3 bases and 2 bases, with 11 bases remaining between them. The CDR3 totals 15 residues. As DNA, the CDR3 is TGCGCCAGCAGCTCGTCCAGGGACAACACCGGGGAGCTGTTTTTT. Encoded protein: CASSSSRDNTGELFF.

This chain uses TRBV10-2 with TRBJ2-5; 10 nucleotides agree with TRBD1. Trimming cost V 6 bases and J 4 bases; bases outside gene matches: 2. This CDR3 comprises 13 residues. The V gene's germline CDR1 is WSHSY and CDR2 SAAADI. The CDR3 loop is CASRGTGVETQYF. DNA for the CDR3: TGCGCCAGCAGGGGGACAGGGGTAGAGACCCAGTACTTC.

The DNA of the CDR3 is TGCAGCGTTGACAGGGGAATGACCCAGTACTTC. Translated: CSVDRGMTQYF. The V call is TRBV29-1, the J call TRBJ2-5; a weak D match, TRBD1 (6 bases). This CDR3 region has 11 residues. The V and J ends lost 3 bases and 7 bases respectively, with 9 bases between them. Germline V gene sequence: CDR1 SQVTM, CDR2 ANQGSEA. Variable domain in full (rest from reference TRBV29-1 and TRBJ2-5): SAVISQKPSRDICQRGTSLTIQCQVDSQVTMMFWYRQQPGQSLTLIATANQGSEATYESGFVIDKFPISRPNLTFSTLTVSNMSPEDSSIYLCSVDRGMTQYFGPGTRLLVL.

This chain joins TRBV11-2 and TRBJ2-5; no clear D. V gave up 0 bases and J gave up 0 bases, with 2 bases separating them. The CDR3 spans 13 residues. Germline CDR1 is SGHAT and CDR2 is FQNNGV. The CDR3 region is CASSLDNQETQYF. DNA of the CDR3: TGTGCCAGCAGCTTAGACAACCAAGAGACCCAGTACTTC.